A selection of T cell receptor beta chains follows, all from one sample in a study of T cells in Graves' hyperthyroidism and ophthalmopathy. TCRdb recomputed calls from the multiplex PCR reads with MiXCR, one row per CDR3 protein. The table lists hundreds of thousands of distinct CDR3 sequences, roughly 17% of them singletons, with around 19% in the top ten. Input material: blood. The receptors originated from a woman between 18 and 29 years old with Graves' hyperthyroidism. Both conserved end residues are part of each CDR3. The order of the fields is J gene, clone size, V gene, D gene, CDR3 DNA, CDR3 protein. D genes are given only for firm matches. For some rows the clone size is stated as once, few or many, or as a class when expanded; others skip it.

TRBJ2-2	NA	TRBV7-2	NA	TGTGCCAGCAGCATAACCGGGACAACTACCGGGGAGCTGTTTTTT	CASSITGTTTGELFF
TRBJ1-2	NA	TRBV9	TRBD1	TGTGCCAGCAGCGTATCCACCTCGACAGGGGGAAGAGCTAACTATGGCTACACCTTC	CASSVSTSTGGRANYGYTF
TRBJ1-5	few	TRBV11-3	TRBD1	TGTGCCAGCAGCCTGAATGCCCCGACAGGGGGAATTAGCAATCAGCCCCAGCATTTT	CASSLNAPTGGISNQPQHF
TRBJ2-1	many	TRBV2	TRBD2	TGTGCCAGCACCCTGGTGACTAGCGGGAGAGGAGGTGAGCAGTTCTTC	CASTLVTSGRGGEQFF
TRBJ1-4	few	TRBV12-3/TRBV12-4	NA	TGTGCCACCCGCGGAGGCTTAACTAATGAAAAACTGTTTTTT	CATRGGLTNEKLFF
TRBJ2-1	few	TRBV20-1	TRBD1	TGCAGTGCTCCTCGGACAGGCTCTTACAATGAGCAGTTCTTC	CSAPRTGSYNEQFF
TRBJ2-3	NA	TRBV7-9	NA	TGTGCCAGCAGCTTAAATTCTCGAGGCCTGCCGCGTACCCCCGATACGCAGTATTTT	CASSLNSRGLPRTPDTQYF
TRBJ2-5	few	TRBV6-1	TRBD1	TGTGCCAGCAGTTCGCAGGGGGCGCGGGAGACCCAGTACTTC	CASSSQGARETQYF
TRBJ2-4	NA	TRBV6-1	TRBD2	TGTGCCAGCAGTGCCCGACTAGCGGGGGGCCGAGGTTTAAACATTCAGTACTTC	CASSARLAGGRGLNIQYF
TRBJ1-2	many	TRBV7-9	NA	TGTGCCAGCAGCTTATCTGGTGGCTACACCTTC	CASSLSGGYTF
TRBJ2-2	NA	TRBV6-4	NA	TGTGCCAGCAGGGGCCCCTGGTCGGGCACCGGGGAGCTGTTTTTT	CASRGPWSGTGELFF
TRBJ2-1	NA	TRBV29-1	TRBD2	TGCAGCGTTGAAGATGGACTAGCGGGAGGGCCGGGGGAGCAGTTCTTC	CSVEDGLAGGPGEQFF
TRBJ2-2	few	TRBV20-1	TRBD2	TGCAGTGCTAGGCCCGGGACTAGGAACACCGGGGAGCTGTTTTTT	CSARPGTRNTGELFF
TRBJ1-6	few	TRBV6-1	NA	TGTGCCAGCAGGACTCACAGGGCGGATTCACCCCTCCACTTT	CASRTHRADSPLHF
TRBJ2-5	many	TRBV29-1	TRBD2	TGCAGCGTTCCGGGACTAGCGGGAGTGGGGGAGACCCAGTACTTC	CSVPGLAGVGETQYF
TRBJ1-1	many	TRBV7-2	NA	TGTGCCAGCACCGGGACGGGAGGCACTGAAGCTTTCTTT	CASTGTGGTEAFF
TRBJ2-1	few	TRBV4-2	NA	TGTGCCAGCAGCCAAGAGGCTTCTAGGCCCATCTACAATGAGCAGTTCTTC	CASSQEASRPIYNEQFF
TRBJ2-2	NA	TRBV3-1	NA	TGTGCCAGCAGCCAAGACCTGGAGACACAGAACACCGGGGAGCTGTTTTTT	CASSQDLETQNTGELFF
TRBJ1-4	many	TRBV3-1	NA	TGTGCCAGCAGCCAAGATTACGGGGGGCCAGCTACTAATGAAAAACTGTTTTTT	CASSQDYGGPATNEKLFF
TRBJ2-1	NA	TRBV24-1	NA	TGTGCCACCAGTGATTTCGTCGAGCGGAGGCAGTTCTTC	CATSDFVERRQFF
TRBJ2-3	many	TRBV20-1	NA	TGCAGTGCTCGACTAGTAGAAACAGATACGCAGTATTTT	CSARLVETDTQYF
TRBJ1-2	NA	TRBV10-3	NA	TGTGCCATCAGCGCGGACACTAATTATGGCTACACCTTC	CAISADTNYGYTF
TRBJ2-3	many	TRBV20-1	NA	TGCAGTGCTAGAGATGTTTTAGTGGACACAGATACGCAGTATTTT	CSARDVLVDTDTQYF
TRBJ2-7	many	TRBV20-1	TRBD1	TGCAGTGCTCCCGGGACAGGGCTTATCTACGAGCAGTACTTC	CSAPGTGLIYEQYF
TRBJ1-5	NA	TRBV6-5	TRBD1	TGTGCCAGCAGTTCCCCAATGGGACAGGGGCGGCAGCCCCAGCATTTT	CASSSPMGQGRQPQHF
TRBJ2-1	NA	TRBV20-1	TRBD2	TGCAGTGCTAGAGGGGGCGGGAGCGGTCTCGGTTACAATGAGCAGTTCTTC	CSARGGGSGLGYNEQFF
TRBJ1-2	few	TRBV12-3/TRBV12-4	NA	TGTGCCAGCAGTACCGGACATCCCGGCTACACCTTC	CASSTGHPGYTF
TRBJ2-1	many	TRBV30	TRBD2	TGTGCCTGGAAGCGGAGCGGGGGTTACAATGAGCAGTTCTTC	CAWKRSGGYNEQFF
TRBJ2-5	NA	TRBV11-2	NA	TGTGCCAGCAGCTTATCCAGGGACGAGACCCAGTACTTC	CASSLSRDETQYF
TRBJ2-1	NA	TRBV18	NA	TGTGCCAGCTCACCGCGGACCGATTTGACCGGGTACAATGAGCAGTTCTTC	CASSPRTDLTGYNEQFF
TRBJ2-1	many	TRBV12-3/TRBV12-4	NA	TGTGCCAGCAGCTTAAGTCCGGAGCCATACAATGAGCAGTTCTTC	CASSLSPEPYNEQFF
TRBJ2-1	few	TRBV12-3/TRBV12-4	NA	TGTGCCAGCAGTTTGGATACTAGGAGAAGTGAGCAGTTCTTC	CASSLDTRRSEQFF
TRBJ2-6	NA	TRBV27	NA	TGTGCCAGCAGTTTATCCTATTCGGGCTCTGGGGCCAACGTCCTGACTTTC	CASSLSYSGSGANVLTF
TRBJ2-1	few	TRBV6-1	TRBD1	TGTGCCAGCAATGACAGGGGGTTTCTCGGTGAGCAGTTCTTC	CASNDRGFLGEQFF
TRBJ1-2	NA	TRBV6-1	NA	TGTGCCAGCAGCTCAGGCAGCCTTACTAACTATGGCTACACCTTC	CASSSGSLTNYGYTF
TRBJ2-5	many	TRBV20-1	TRBD1	TGCAGTGCAACGACAGGGATGAGAGAGACCCAGTACTTC	CSATTGMRETQYF
TRBJ1-4	NA	TRBV5-5	NA	TGTGCCAGCAGCCTTACGGGGATGGAGGGTGAAAAACTGTTTTTT	CASSLTGMEGEKLFF
TRBJ2-3	NA	TRBV19	TRBD1	TGTGCCAGTAGTATATCGCCCCCGACAGGGGTGGTAGCAGATACGCAGTATTTT	CASSISPPTGVVADTQYF
TRBJ2-1	many	TRBV12-3/TRBV12-4	TRBD2	TGTGCCAGCAGTTCTTTAGCGGGGGGCGATCACAATGAGCAGTTCTTC	CASSSLAGGDHNEQFF
TRBJ2-3	few	TRBV20-1	TRBD2	TGCAGTGCTAGAGATCTTGGGACTAGCGCAGATACGCAGTATTTT	CSARDLGTSADTQYF
TRBJ2-7	NA	TRBV28	NA	TGTGCCAGCAGGGACGACCGGGACACTGCCGACGAGCAGTACTTC	CASRDDRDTADEQYF
TRBJ2-1	many	TRBV11-3	NA	TGTGCCAGCAGCCCGGGTGGAGGGGATGAGCAGTTCTTC	CASSPGGGDEQFF
TRBJ2-5	NA	TRBV5-1	TRBD1	TGCGCCAGCAGCACCCAGACAGGGGCTGAGACCCAGTACTTC	CASSTQTGAETQYF
TRBJ1-5	NA	TRBV6-1	NA	TGTGCCAGCAGTGAAGCAACGAGCAATCAGCCCCAGCATTTT	CASSEATSNQPQHF
TRBJ2-7	NA	TRBV5-4	TRBD1	TGTGCCAGCAGCCCGGGCGGCTTCGGACAGGGGCGGGAGCAGTACTTC	CASSPGGFGQGREQYF
TRBJ1-3	NA	TRBV15	NA	TGTGCCACCAGCAGAGAATCAGGGGATGGAAACACCATATATTTT	CATSRESGDGNTIYF
TRBJ2-3	NA	TRBV19	NA	TGTGCCAGTAGTCGAGACCACACAGATACGCAGTATTTT	CASSRDHTDTQYF
TRBJ2-7	NA	TRBV6-2/TRBV6-3	TRBD2	TGTGCCAGCAGTCCCGGACTAGCCGGTACCTACGAGCGGTACTTC	CASSPGLAGTYERYF
TRBJ2-3	NA	TRBV20-1	TRBD1	TGCAGTGCTTGCGCCGACAGGGGGCTTGCGGTAGATACGCAGTATTTT	CSACADRGLAVDTQYF
TRBJ2-3	many	TRBV12-3/TRBV12-4	TRBD2	TGTGCCAGCAGTTCACTACTATGGACTAGCGGAAACACCACAGATACGCAGTATTTT	CASSSLLWTSGNTTDTQYF
TRBJ2-1	NA	TRBV7-8	NA	TGTGCCAGCAGCTTAAGTATTACAGGACACAATGAGCAGTTCTTC	CASSLSITGHNEQFF
TRBJ2-7	many	TRBV28	NA	TGTGCCAGCAGTTTAAGTATCTACGAGCAGTACTTC	CASSLSIYEQYF
TRBJ2-2	NA	TRBV18	TRBD2	TGTGCCAGCTCGCCGACTAGCGAGAACACCGGGGAGCTGTTTTTT	CASSPTSENTGELFF
TRBJ2-5	NA	TRBV4-3	NA	TGCGCCAGCAGCCAAGATCGGGGGACAGAGACCCAGTACTTC	CASSQDRGTETQYF